Sequencing of this T cell receptor (beta chain) was carried out in a study of T cells in Graves' hyperthyroidism and ophthalmopathy. Study-wide context: The blood sample was taken at first diagnosis, before treatment began.

TCR beta CDR3 regions were amplified from RNA. Researchers ran a first-round RT-PCR on the TCR CDR3 using the HTBI primer set. TCRdb used MiXCR to reprocess the multiplex PCR reads, holding one entry per CDR3 protein. The table records about 640,000 distinct CDR3 sequences, less than 25% of them present only once. Patients were excluded for uncontrolled infection, other autoimmune disease, pregnancy or lactation. PBMCs were sourced from over 8.5 ml fresh peripheral blood. Sequencing was performed on blood. This receptor was taken from a man aged 25-45 years with Graves' ophthalmopathy.

CDR3 bases: TGTGCCAGCAGCCCCAGAGGGGTAGAAGAAAAACTGTTTTTT. Translation: CASSPRGVEEKLFF. The chain has TRBV4-2 and TRBJ1-4, with D perhaps TRBD1 (5 bases). The germline CDR1 and CDR2 sequences are LGHNA and YNFKEQ. The CDR3 sequence is 14 residues long. The germline V and J ends were trimmed by 4 bases and 8 bases, with 14 bases remaining between them.